The 32 T cell receptor beta chains in this list originate from one sample, sequenced in a study of blood T cells in healthy people across ages. The authors ran a second PCR of about 7 to 12 cycles using a sample-barcoded 5' primer and a J-beta primer mix. TCRdb called the 5' RACE reads again in MiXCR, with one record for every CDR3 protein. The table lists 650,000 to 1,000,000 distinct CDR3 sequences, around 34% of them singletons. Material: blood. The receptors were gathered from a man between 18 and 35 years old in good health.

This clonotype has a handful of counts. The V call is TRBV4-1, the J call TRBJ1-5; D is possibly TRBD1 (6 bases). The CDR3 length is 14 residues. The V end lost 8 bases, the J end lost 3 bases, and 14 bases lay between the germline ends. Germline V gene sequence: CDR1 MGHRA, CDR2 YSYEKL. CDR3 coding DNA: TGCGCCAGCGCCCCGGGGGGGCACAATCAGCCCCAGCATTTT. Translating it yields CASAPGGHNQPQHF.

V and J are TRBV29-1 and TRBJ2-1; possible D gene TRBD1, 5 bases. CDR3 length: 17 amino acids. CDR1 and CDR2 (germline): SQVTM, ANQGSEA. V dropped 0 bases and J dropped 2 bases, with 17 bases sitting between them. CDR3 sequence (DNA): TGCAGCGTTGAAGACCTTATCCGCGACAGAACCTACAATGAGCAGTTCTTC. Protein: CSVEDLIRDRTYNEQFF.

This clonotype turned up a few times. One base away lies a much larger clone, so this may be a sequencing read error. The gene calls are TRBV28 and TRBJ1-1; unclear D gene. Germline V gene lookup returns CDR1 MDHEN and CDR2 SYDVKM. This CDR3 spans 11 amino acids. CDR3 residues: CVSRRWVEAFF. The DNA for the CDR3 is TGTGTCAGCAGGAGGTGGGTTGAAGCTTTCTTT.

Regarding this clonotype: One base away lies a much larger clone, so this may be a sequencing read error. The V call is TRBV29-1, the J call TRBJ2-1; no reliable D call. The germline gives CDR1 SQVTM, CDR2 ANQGSEA. The CDR3 totals 13 residues. The CDR3 DNA is TGCAGCGTTGATGGGCTCCGACCCAATGGGCAGTTCTTC. Translation gives CSVDGLRPNGQFF.

This chain connects TRBV7-2 to TRBJ1-5, with D hard to call. CDR1 SGHTA and CDR2 FQGNSA come from the germline V gene. The germline V and J ends were trimmed by 1 base and 5 bases, with 12 bases remaining between them. This CDR3 spans 15 amino acids. CDR3: CASSLEKGRYQPQHF. CDR3 nucleotides: TGTGCCAGCAGCTTAGAAAAGGGCAGGTATCAGCCCCAGCATTTT.

On this clonotype itself: This may arise from a read error, as a much more abundant clone is one base away. The rearrangement uses TRBV6-6 and TRBJ1-2; 7 bases are shared with TRBD1. Losses at the gene ends were 11 bases for V and 4 bases for J; bases not matched to a gene: 13. CDR1 and CDR2 from the germline V gene are MNHNY and SVGAGI (reference sequence). The CDR3 sequence is 14 residues long. The CDR3 nucleotides are TGTGCCGGCCACCCAGGGGGTTATGGCTATGGCTACACCTTC. Translation: CAGHPGGYGYGYTF.

The chain has TRBV29-1 and TRBJ2-3; 10 nucleotides align to TRBD1. Germline assignment: CDR1 SQVTM and CDR2 ANQGSEA. CDR3 length: 15 amino acids. Losses at the gene ends were 8 bases for V and 1 base for J; bases not matched to a gene: 9. In DNA, the CDR3 is TGCAGCACCAGACAGGGGGCTTTCCGCACAGATACGCAGTATTTT. The encoded protein is CSTRQGAFRTDTQYF.

This chain uses TRBV12-3 or TRBV12-4 with TRBJ1-5; 10 bases match TRBD1. V was pared by 4 bases and J by 7 bases, with 10 bases of the junction left unmatched. The CDR3 runs to 16 residues. This CDR3 reads CASSSPIRQGAQPQHF. CDR3 bases: TGTGCCAGCAGTTCCCCAATCCGACAGGGGGCACAGCCCCAGCATTTT.

This clonotype was seen a few times. V usage is TRBV27 and J usage is TRBJ2-2; D is unresolved. Germline lookup yields CDR1 MNHEY and CDR2 SMNVEV (reference sequence). The CDR3 extends over 12 amino acids. Trimming removed 3 bases at V and 6 bases at J, with 5 bases between. This chain's CDR3 is CASSFFPGELFF. Here the CDR3 DNA reads TGTGCCAGCAGTTTTTTCCCCGGGGAGCTGTTTTTT.

The chain has TRBV20-1 and TRBJ2-1; 7 bases line up with TRBD2. The end of the DNA is better explained by TRBJ2-7, so the J call may be wrong. The germline V gene encodes CDR1 DFQATT and CDR2 SNEGSKA (reference sequence). The CDR3 is made up of 15 amino acids. CDR3 in amino acids: CSKRVSGNENNEQYF. CDR3 bases: TGCAGTAAGAGGGTAAGCGGGAATGAAAACAATGAGCAGTACTTC.

The sample holds a few counts of this clonotype. The rearrangement uses TRBV4-3 and TRBJ1-1; possible D gene TRBD1, 5 bases. CDR1 is LGHNA, CDR2 YSLEER, per germline. The CDR3 spans 15 residues. Trimming stripped 0 bases from V and 4 bases from J, with 12 bases between. CDR3 protein: CASSQDLGRGTEAFF. As DNA, the CDR3 is TGCGCCAGCAGCCAAGATCTTGGTAGGGGCACTGAAGCTTTCTTT.

The chain uses TRBV29-1 and TRBJ2-1; the D is unclear. The J call is doubtful: the DNA matches TRBJ2-7 better. CDR1 is SQVTM and CDR2 is ANQGSEA in the germline V gene. This CDR3 region has 12 residues. The CDR3 spells CSVEAAGNEQYF. The CDR3 bases are TGCAGCGTTGAAGCAGCAGGCAATGAGCAGTACTTC.

The chain is built from TRBV4-1 and TRBJ2-1, with unresolved D. CDR1 and CDR2 (germline): MGHRA, YSYEKL. V lost 1 base and J lost 12, with 16 bases in between. The CDR3 runs to 14 residues. CDR3 in amino acids: CASSQVLHRRVQFF. DNA for the CDR3: TGCGCCAGCAGCCAAGTACTACACCGAAGGGTGCAGTTCTTC.

This clonotype was recorded a few times. The chain's CDR3 is CASSFPGQGYNSPLHF. CDR3 nucleotide sequence: TGTGCCAGCAGCTTTCCGGGACAGGGCTATAATTCACCCCTCCACTTT. This chain links TRBV7-2 with TRBJ1-6, with 9 bases lining up with TRBD1. The V gene's germline CDR1 is SGHTA and CDR2 FQGNSA. CDR3 length equals 16 residues. V lost 3 bases and J lost 3; bases outside the gene matches: 3.

About this clonotype itself: Just one base apart from a much larger clone, this may be a read error. The chain is built from TRBV12-3 or TRBV12-4 and TRBJ1-5; 7 bases align to TRBD1. The CDR3 contains 15 residues. In DNA form, the CDR3 reads TGTGCCAGCAGATTGACAGGGTGGAGCAATCGGCCCCAGCATTTT. It translates to CASRLTGWSNRPQHF.

CDR3 sequence: CASSLYRAGEQYF. CDR3 nucleotides: TGTGCCAGCAGTTTGTACAGGGCAGGCGAGCAGTACTTC. The chain is built from TRBV12-3 or TRBV12-4 and TRBJ2-7; D is possibly TRBD1 (6 bases). This CDR3 contains 13 residues. V lost 3 bases, J lost 6 bases, and 12 bases lay in between.

This clonotype was picked up a small number of times. The chain links TRBV9 to TRBJ1-4; no clear D gene. Germline-derived CDR1 and CDR2 are SGDLS and YYNGEE. V was clipped by 0 bases and J by 9 bases, with 12 bases between them. The CDR3 loop spans 14 amino acids. CDR3 amino acids: CASSVGTDHQKLFF. The CDR3 region has the DNA TGTGCCAGCAGCGTAGGTACAGATCACCAAAAACTGTTTTTT.

The table lists this clonotype with a few counts. V and J are TRBV20-1 and TRBJ2-1, with 12 bases aligning to TRBD2. The CDR3 is 18 residues long. From germline, CDR1 is DFQATT and CDR2 SNEGSKA (reference sequence). After removal of 3 bases from V and 1 base from J, the junction contained 10 bases not matched to a gene. The CDR3 loop reads CSASPASGGAGSYNEQFF. The CDR3 DNA reads TGCAGTGCTAGCCCGGCTAGCGGGGGGGCCGGGTCCTACAATGAGCAGTTCTTC.

J is TRBJ2-2 and V is TRBV20-1; D tentatively fits TRBD1 or TRBD2 (6 bases each). V lost 5 bases and J lost 0, with 13 bases in between. Germline V gene data show CDR1 as DFQATT and CDR2 as SNEGSKA (reference sequence). The CDR3 length is 15 residues. The CDR3 DNA is TGCAGTGCTCCGCCCGGGGGCCCGAACACCGGGGAGCTGTTTTTT. This sequence encodes CSAPPGGPNTGELFF.

The gene calls are TRBV20-1 and TRBJ1-6; no definite D call. There are 15 residues in the CDR3. Trimming removed 1 base at V and 5 bases at J, with 12 bases between. In germline, CDR1 is DFQATT, CDR2 SNEGSKA (reference sequence). The CDR3 sequence: CSARGLGLDNSPLHF. The CDR3 nucleotides are TGCAGTGCTAGAGGGCTGGGTTTGGATAATTCACCCCTCCACTTT.

The chain has TRBV3-1 and TRBJ2-3; TRBD2 is a possible D gene (6 bases). V was shortened by 2 bases and J by 5 bases, with 11 bases between the two germline ends. Per the germline V gene, CDR1 is LGHDT and CDR2 is YNNKEL (reference sequence). This CDR3 has 14 amino acids. The CDR3 region is CASSQSSVGDTQYF. The CDR3 DNA reads TGTGCCAGCAGCCAATCTAGCGTGGGAGATACGCAGTATTTT.

There are a few counts of this clonotype. The CDR3 sequence is CASSPRDFYEAFF. CDR3 DNA sequence: TGTGCCAGCAGTCCCCGGGACTTTTACGAAGCTTTCTTT. The chain employs TRBV12-3 or TRBV12-4 and TRBJ1-1, with a tentative D call TRBD1 (5 bases). The CDR3 has 13 amino acids. V was pared by 5 bases and J by 8 bases, with 15 bases between.

This clonotype occurred a few times. This chain uses TRBV7-3 with TRBJ2-1, with a possible D match to TRBD1 (5 bases). The CDR3 has 14 residues. Deletions cut 4 bases from V and 8 bases from J, with 15 bases between. Germline CDR1 and CDR2: SGHTA and FQGTGA. The CDR3 DNA is TGTGCCAGCAGCTCGACAGTTACCCGGGATGAGCAGTTCTTC. Encoded protein: CASSSTVTRDEQFF.

The rearrangement joins TRBV3-1 to TRBJ1-2; TRBD1 might be the D (5 bases). The V gene lost 1 base and the J gene lost 7 bases, with 13 bases spanning the gap. Per the germline V gene, CDR1 is LGHDT and CDR2 is YNNKEL (reference sequence). This CDR3 is built from 14 residues. CDR3 loop: CASSQAAGTGGYTF. The CDR3 region has the DNA TGTGCCAGCAGCCAAGCAGCAGGGACGGGTGGCTACACCTTC.

The chain combines TRBV27 with TRBJ2-3; 9 positions match TRBD1. Trimming removed 6 bases from V and 5 bases from J; junction bases left unmatched: 15. This CDR3 is 17 amino acids long. Germline assignment: CDR1 MNHEY and CDR2 SMNVEV (reference sequence). The CDR3 loop reads CASRENWAQGALDTQYF. CDR3 nucleotide sequence: TGTGCCAGCAGAGAAAATTGGGCACAGGGGGCCCTAGATACGCAGTATTTT.

V usage is TRBV29-1 and J usage is TRBJ1-1; D uncertain. Trimming removed 2 bases from V and 0 bases from J, with 10 bases in between. This CDR3 has 14 amino acids. CDR1 and CDR2 (germline): SQVTM, ANQGSEA. CDR3 protein: CSVELGAVNTEAFF. CDR3 sequence (DNA): TGCAGCGTTGAATTAGGTGCAGTGAACACTGAAGCTTTCTTT. The full variable domain, its missing parts supplied by reference TRBV29-1 and TRBJ1-1, is SAVISQKPSRDICQRGTSLTIQCQVDSQVTMMFWYRQQPGQSLTLIATANQGSEATYESGFVIDKFPISRPNLTFSTLTVSNMSPEDSSIYLCSVELGAVNTEAFFGQGTRLTVV.

This clonotype was seen only once. J is TRBJ2-3 and V is TRBV28; 7 nucleotides agree with TRBD2. CDR1 is MDHEN and CDR2 is SYDVKM in the germline V gene. The V and J ends lost 8 bases and 6 bases, in that order; junction bases with no gene match: 14. The CDR3 contains 15 residues. CDR3 sequence: CASHSSGGSPDTQYF. In DNA form, the CDR3 reads TGTGCCAGCCATTCTTCGGGCGGGAGTCCGGATACGCAGTATTTT.

This clonotype was detected only a few times. This chain joins TRBV3-1 and TRBJ2-1; 9 positions agree with TRBD1. The CDR3 extends over 18 amino acids. V lost 5 bases, J lost 2 bases, and 13 bases stayed unmatched. Germline CDR1 is LGHDT and CDR2 is YNNKEL (reference sequence). CDR3 in DNA: TGTGCCAGCAGCGGGACAGGGACCCTCCGAAGTGCCTACAATGAGCAGTTCTTC. It translates to CASSGTGTLRSAYNEQFF.

The chain couples TRBV4-1 to TRBJ1-4; D gene unclear. CDR1 and CDR2 (germline): MGHRA, YSYEKL. The CDR3 totals 18 residues. V lost 1 base, J lost 1 base, and 16 bases lay in between. Here the CDR3 DNA reads TGCGCCAGCAGCCAAGGATATGGCGTCGGGTTAACTAATGAAAAACTGTTTTTT. The encoded protein is CASSQGYGVGLTNEKLFF.

The gene calls are TRBV6-2 or TRBV6-3 and TRBJ2-7; 10 nucleotides line up with TRBD2. This CDR3 region has 14 residues. CDR1 is MNHEY, CDR2 SVGEGT, per germline. V dropped 5 bases and J dropped 2; count of bases not matched to a gene: 3. In nucleotides, the CDR3 is TGTGCCAGCAGTCCCCTAGCGGGGGCCTACGAGCAGTACTTC. It is translated as CASSPLAGAYEQYF.

The chain links TRBV5-6 to TRBJ1-5; D is possibly TRBD1 (6 bases). The CDR3 has 15 residues. Germline V gene sequence: CDR1 SGHDT, CDR2 YYEEEE. Trimming pared 4 bases from V and 2 bases from J, leaving 13 bases between. The CDR3 bases are TGTGCCAGCAGCCCCCAGGGGAACGGCAATCAGCCCCAGCATTTT. This codes for CASSPQGNGNQPQHF.

V usage is TRBV21-1 and J usage is TRBJ1-5. TRBV21-1 is deemed a pseudogene. The CDR3 covers 16 residues. CDR3 residues: CASSKGTAGRNQPQHF. For the CDR3, the DNA is TGTGCCAGCAGCAAAGGTACAGCCGGACGCAATCAGCCCCAGCATTTT.